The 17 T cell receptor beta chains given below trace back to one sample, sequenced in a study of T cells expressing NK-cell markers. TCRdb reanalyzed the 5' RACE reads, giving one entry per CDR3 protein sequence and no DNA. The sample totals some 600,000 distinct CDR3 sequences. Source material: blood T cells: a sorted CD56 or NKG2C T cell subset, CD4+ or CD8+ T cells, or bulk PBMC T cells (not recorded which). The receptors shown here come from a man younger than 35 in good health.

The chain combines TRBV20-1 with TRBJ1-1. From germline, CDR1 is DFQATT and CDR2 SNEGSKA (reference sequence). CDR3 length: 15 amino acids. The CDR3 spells CSARDFQEEGTEAFF.

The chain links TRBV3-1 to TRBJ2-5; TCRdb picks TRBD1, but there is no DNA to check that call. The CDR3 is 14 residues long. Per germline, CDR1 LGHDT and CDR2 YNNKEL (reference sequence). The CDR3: CASSRRTAQETQYF.

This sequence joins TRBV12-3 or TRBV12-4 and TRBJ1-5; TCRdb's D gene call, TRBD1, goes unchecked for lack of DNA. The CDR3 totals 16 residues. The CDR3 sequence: CASSLGGQGFNQPQHF.

CDR3 amino acids: CASSYRTSGSSSYNEQFF. V is TRBV7-8 and J is TRBJ2-1; the TCRdb D gene call, TRBD2, has no DNA to confirm it. This CDR3 comprises 18 residues. Per the germline V gene, CDR1 is SGHVS and CDR2 is FQNEAQ.

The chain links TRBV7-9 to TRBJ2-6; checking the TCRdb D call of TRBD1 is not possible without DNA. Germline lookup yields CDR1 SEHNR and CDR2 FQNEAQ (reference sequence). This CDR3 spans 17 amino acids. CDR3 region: CASSPPTGAFGANVLTF. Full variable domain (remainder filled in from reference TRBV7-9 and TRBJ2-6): DTGVSQNPRHKITKRGQNVTFRCDPISEHNRLYWYRQTLGQGPEFLTYFQNEAQLEKSRLLSDRFSAERPKGSFSTLEIQRTEQGDSAMYLCASSPPTGAFGANVLTFGAGSRLTVL.

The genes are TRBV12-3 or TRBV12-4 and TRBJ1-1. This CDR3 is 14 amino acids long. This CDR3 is CASSLALTGTEAFF.

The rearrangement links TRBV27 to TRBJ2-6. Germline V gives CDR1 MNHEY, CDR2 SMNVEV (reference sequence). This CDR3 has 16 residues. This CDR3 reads CASSLSDLPGANVLTF.

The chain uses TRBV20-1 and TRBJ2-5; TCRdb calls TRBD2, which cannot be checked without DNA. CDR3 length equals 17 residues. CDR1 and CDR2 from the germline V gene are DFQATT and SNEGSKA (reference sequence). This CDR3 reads CSAPKLAGSLWQETQYF.

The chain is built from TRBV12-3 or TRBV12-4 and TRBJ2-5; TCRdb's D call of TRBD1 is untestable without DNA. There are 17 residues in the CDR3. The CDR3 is CASSQRPPGQGPETQYF.

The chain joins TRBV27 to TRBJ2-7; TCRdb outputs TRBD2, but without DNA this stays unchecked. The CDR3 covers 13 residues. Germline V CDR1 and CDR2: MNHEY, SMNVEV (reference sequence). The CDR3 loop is CASKEREEYEQYF.

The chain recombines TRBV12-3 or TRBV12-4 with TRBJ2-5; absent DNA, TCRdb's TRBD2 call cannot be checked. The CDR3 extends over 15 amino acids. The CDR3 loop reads CASRSGTSASGTQYF.

The CDR3 protein is CASSETIPTVNTEAFF. The chain has TRBV5-1 and TRBJ1-1. Germline values: CDR1 SGHRS, CDR2 YFSETQ. There are 16 residues in the CDR3.

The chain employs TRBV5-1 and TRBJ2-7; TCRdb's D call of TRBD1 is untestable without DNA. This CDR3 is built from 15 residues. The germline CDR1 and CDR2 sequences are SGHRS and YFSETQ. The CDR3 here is CASSLEGRGPYEQYF.

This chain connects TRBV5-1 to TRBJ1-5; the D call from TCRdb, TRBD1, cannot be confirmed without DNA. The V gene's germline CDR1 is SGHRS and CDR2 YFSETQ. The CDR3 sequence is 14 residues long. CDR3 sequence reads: CAIPVTQGRQPQHF.

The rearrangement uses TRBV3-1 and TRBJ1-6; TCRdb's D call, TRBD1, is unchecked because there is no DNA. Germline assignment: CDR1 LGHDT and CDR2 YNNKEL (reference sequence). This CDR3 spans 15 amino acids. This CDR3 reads CASSQLGQNNSPLHF.

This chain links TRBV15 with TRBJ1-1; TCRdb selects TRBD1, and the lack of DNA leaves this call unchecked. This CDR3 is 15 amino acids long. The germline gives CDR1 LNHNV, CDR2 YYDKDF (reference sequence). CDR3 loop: CATSTDREGGTEAFF.

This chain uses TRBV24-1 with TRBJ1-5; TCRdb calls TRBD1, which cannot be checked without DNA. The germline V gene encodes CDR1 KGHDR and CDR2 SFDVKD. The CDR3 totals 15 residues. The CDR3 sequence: CATSETGTANQPQHF.